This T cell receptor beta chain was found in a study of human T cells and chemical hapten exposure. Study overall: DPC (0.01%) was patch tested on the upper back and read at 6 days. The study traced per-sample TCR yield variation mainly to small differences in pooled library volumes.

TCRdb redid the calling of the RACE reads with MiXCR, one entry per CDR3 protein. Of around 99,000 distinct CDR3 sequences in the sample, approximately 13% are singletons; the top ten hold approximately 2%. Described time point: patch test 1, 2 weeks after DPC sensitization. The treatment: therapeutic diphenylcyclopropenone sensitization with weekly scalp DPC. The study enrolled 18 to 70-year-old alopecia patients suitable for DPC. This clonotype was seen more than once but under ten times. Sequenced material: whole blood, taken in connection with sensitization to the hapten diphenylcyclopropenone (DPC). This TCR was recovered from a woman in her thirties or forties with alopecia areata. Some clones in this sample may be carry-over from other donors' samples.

The CDR3 here is CASSAGPGGVETQYF. Here the CDR3 DNA reads TGCGCCAGCAGCGCGGGACCCGGGGGGGTAGAGACCCAGTACTTC. The rearrangement uses TRBV5-1 and TRBJ2-5; 8 nucleotides match TRBD2. The CDR3 consists of 15 residues. Germline CDR1 and CDR2: SGHRS and YFSETQ. The J segment lost 4 bases and the V segment lost 4 bases, leaving 9 bases of the junction unmatched.